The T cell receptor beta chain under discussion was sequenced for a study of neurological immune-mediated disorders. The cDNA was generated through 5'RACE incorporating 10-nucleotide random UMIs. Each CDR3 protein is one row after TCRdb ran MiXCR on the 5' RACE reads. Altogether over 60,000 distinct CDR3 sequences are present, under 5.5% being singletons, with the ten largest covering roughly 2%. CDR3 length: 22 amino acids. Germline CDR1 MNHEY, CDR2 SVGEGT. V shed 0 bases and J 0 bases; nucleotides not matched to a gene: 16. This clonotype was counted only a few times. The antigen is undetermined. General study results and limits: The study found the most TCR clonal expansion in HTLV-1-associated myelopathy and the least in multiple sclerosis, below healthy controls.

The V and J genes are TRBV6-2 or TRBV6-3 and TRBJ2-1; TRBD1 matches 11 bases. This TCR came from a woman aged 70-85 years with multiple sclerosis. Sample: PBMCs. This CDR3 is CASSYSSRGTGGAFSSYNEQFF. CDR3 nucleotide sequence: TGTGCCAGCAGTTACTCGAGCCGGGGGACAGGGGGGGCCTTCAGCTCCTACAATGAGCAGTTCTTC.